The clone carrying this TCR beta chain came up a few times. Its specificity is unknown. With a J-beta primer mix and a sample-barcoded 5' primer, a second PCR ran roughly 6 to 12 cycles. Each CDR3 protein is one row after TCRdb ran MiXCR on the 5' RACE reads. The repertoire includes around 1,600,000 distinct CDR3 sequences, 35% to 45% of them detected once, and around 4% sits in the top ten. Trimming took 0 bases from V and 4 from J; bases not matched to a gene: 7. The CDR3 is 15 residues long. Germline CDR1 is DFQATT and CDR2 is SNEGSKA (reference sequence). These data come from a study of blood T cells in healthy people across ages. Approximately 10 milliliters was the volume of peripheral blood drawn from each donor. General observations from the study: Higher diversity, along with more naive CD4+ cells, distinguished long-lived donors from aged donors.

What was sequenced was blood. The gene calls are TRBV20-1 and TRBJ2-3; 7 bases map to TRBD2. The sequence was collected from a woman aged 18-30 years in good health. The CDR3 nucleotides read TGCAGTGCTAGAGATCAGGGTAGCGGGTCAGATACGCAGTATTTT. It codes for CSARDQGSGSDTQYF.